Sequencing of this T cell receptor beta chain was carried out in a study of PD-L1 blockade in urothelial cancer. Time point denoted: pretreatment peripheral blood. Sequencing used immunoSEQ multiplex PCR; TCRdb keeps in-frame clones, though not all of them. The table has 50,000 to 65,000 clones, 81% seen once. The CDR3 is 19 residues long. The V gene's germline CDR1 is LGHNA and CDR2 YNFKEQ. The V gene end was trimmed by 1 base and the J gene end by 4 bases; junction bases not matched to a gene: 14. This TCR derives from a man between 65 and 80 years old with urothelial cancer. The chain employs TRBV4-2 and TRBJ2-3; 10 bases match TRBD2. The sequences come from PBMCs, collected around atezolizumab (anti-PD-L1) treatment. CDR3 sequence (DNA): TGTGCCAGCAGCCAAGGTCTAGCGGGAGTCACCTCCGGGGCAGATACGCAGTATTTT. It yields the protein CASSQGLAGVTSGADTQYF.